The clone carrying this T cell receptor (beta chain) was counted a few times. Its target is unknown. Every isolated RNA sample was fully reverse transcribed, so sequencing captured expressed TCRB transcripts. The method was immunoSEQ multiplex PCR; TCRdb's version includes in-frame clones alone and lacks a portion of them. The sample consists of tens of thousands of clones, roughly two thirds of them appearing once. The data were taken from a study of beta chain features in type 1 diabetes. Germline CDR1 SGHNT, CDR2 YYREEE (reference sequence). Losses at the gene ends were 4 bases for V and 3 bases for J; bases not matched to a gene: 7. This CDR3 has 16 amino acids. Points from the study as a whole: A moderate, significant TCRB CDR3 shortening appeared in type 1 diabetes across four CD4+ subsets. More deletions and fewer insertions at VDJ junctions were seen in type 1 diabetes patients. TCRB repertoires of naive, central memory and Treg cells appeared more similar among patients than among healthy donors.

Sequenced input: Tregs from blood. This TCR was sampled from a young man with type 1 diabetes. This rearrangement joins TRBV5-4 to TRBJ2-1; 10 bases line up with TRBD1. The CDR3 protein is CASSPPDRGFYNEQFF. The CDR3 bases are TGTGCCAGCAGCCCCCCGGACAGGGGGTTCTACAATGAGCAGTTCTTC.